The present TCR beta chain was sequenced within a study of neurological immune-mediated disorders. Turning to the study itself: Relapsing-remitting forms accounted for 31 of the 34 multiple sclerosis patients and secondary progressive forms for 3. Study results and limitations: Among expanded clones, no CDR3 amino acid sequences were shared across subjects, a pattern suggesting private repertoires in all groups. Phylogenetic analysis grouped 18 of 34 multiple sclerosis patients' repertoires together, suggesting a possible repertoire signature.

The authors made cDNA by 5'RACE with 10-nucleotide random UMIs. TCRdb analysed the 5' RACE reads with MiXCR anew, one entry per CDR3 protein. The sample has under 80,000 distinct CDR3 sequences, approximately 4.1% seen once. This clonotype was recorded many times. Its antigen is undetermined. This CDR3 comprises 13 residues. Per germline, CDR1 DFQATT and CDR2 SNEGSKA (reference sequence). The V gene lost 6 bases and the J gene lost 0 bases, with 9 bases spanning the gap. The sequenced material came from PBMCs. The chain combines TRBV20-1 with TRBJ1-3; no reliable D call. The sequence came from a man aged 25-45 years with multiple sclerosis. CDR3 nucleotide sequence: TGCAGTGCCAAGTGGGACTCTGGAAACACCATATATTTT. It is translated as CSAKWDSGNTIYF.